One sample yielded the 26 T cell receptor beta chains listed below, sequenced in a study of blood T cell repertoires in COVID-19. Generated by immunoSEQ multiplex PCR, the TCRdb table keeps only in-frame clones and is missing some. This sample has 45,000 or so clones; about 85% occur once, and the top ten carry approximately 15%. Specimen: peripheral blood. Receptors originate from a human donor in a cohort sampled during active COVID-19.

The CDR3 protein is CASSAGDNTIYF. The DNA of the CDR3 is TGCGCCAGCAGCGCGGGGGACAACACCATATATTTT. This sequence joins TRBV5-1 and TRBJ1-3; TRBD1 is a possible D gene (5 bases). The germline CDR1 and CDR2 sequences are SGHRS and YFSETQ. CDR3 size: 12 residues. V dropped 4 bases and J dropped 7 bases, with 9 bases sitting between them. Based on the CDR3 plus reference TRBV5-1 and TRBJ1-3, the full variable domain is KAGVTQTPRYLIKTRGQQVTLSCSPISGHRSVSWYQQTPGQGLQFLFEYFSETQRNKGNFPGRFSGRQFSNSRSEMNVSTLELGDSALYLCASSAGDNTIYFGEGSWLTVV.

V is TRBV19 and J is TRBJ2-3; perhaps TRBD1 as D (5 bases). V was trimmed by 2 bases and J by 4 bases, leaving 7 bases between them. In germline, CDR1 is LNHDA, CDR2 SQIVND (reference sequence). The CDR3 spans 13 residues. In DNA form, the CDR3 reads TGTGCCAGTAGTATACAGGGTGCAGATACGCAGTATTTT. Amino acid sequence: CASSIQGADTQYF. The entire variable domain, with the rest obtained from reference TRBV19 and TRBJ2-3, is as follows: DGGITQSPKYLFRKEGQNVTLSCEQNLNHDAMYWYRQDPGQGLRLIYYSQIVNDFQKGDIAEGYSVSREKKESFPLTVTSAQKNPTAFYLCASSIQGADTQYFGPGTRLTVL.

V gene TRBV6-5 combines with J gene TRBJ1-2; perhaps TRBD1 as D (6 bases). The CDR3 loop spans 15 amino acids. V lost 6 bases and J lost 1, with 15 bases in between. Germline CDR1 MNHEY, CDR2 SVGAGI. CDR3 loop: CASSPLGHLNYGYTF. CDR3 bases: TGTGCCAGCAGCCCGTTGGGACATCTTAACTATGGCTACACCTTC.

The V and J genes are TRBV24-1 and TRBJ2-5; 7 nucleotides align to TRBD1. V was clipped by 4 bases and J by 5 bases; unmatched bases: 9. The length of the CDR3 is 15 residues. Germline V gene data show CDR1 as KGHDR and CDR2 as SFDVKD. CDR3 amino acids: CATSDRRQGGETQYF. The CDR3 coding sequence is TGTGCCACCAGTGACCGAAGACAGGGTGGGGAGACCCAGTACTTC.

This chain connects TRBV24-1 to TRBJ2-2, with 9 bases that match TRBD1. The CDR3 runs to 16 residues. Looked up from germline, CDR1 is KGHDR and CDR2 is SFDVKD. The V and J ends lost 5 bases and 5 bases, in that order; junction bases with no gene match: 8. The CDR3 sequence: CATSALGQGSTGELFF. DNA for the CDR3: TGTGCCACCAGTGCCCTGGGACAGGGATCGACCGGGGAGCTGTTTTTT.

CDR3 protein: CASSENGQGATTNEKLFF. In DNA, the CDR3 is TGCGCCAGCAGCGAGAACGGCCAGGGGGCTACAACTAATGAAAAACTGTTTTTT. This chain joins TRBV5-1 and TRBJ1-4, with 8 bases lining up with TRBD1. V was clipped by 4 bases and J by 0 bases; unmatched bases: 11. Germline values: CDR1 SGHRS, CDR2 YFSETQ. The CDR3 covers 18 residues.

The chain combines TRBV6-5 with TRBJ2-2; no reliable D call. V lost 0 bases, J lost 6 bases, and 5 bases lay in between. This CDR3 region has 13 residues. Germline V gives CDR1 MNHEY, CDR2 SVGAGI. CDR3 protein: CASSYSHSGELFF. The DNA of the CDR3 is TGTGCCAGCAGTTACTCGCACTCCGGGGAGCTGTTTTTT.

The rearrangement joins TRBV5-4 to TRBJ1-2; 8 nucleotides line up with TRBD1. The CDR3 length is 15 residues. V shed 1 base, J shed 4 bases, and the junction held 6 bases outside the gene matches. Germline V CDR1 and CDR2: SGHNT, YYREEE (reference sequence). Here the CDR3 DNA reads TGTGCCAGCAGCTTGAGGACAGGGCTGGGCTATGGCTACACCTTC. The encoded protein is CASSLRTGLGYGYTF.

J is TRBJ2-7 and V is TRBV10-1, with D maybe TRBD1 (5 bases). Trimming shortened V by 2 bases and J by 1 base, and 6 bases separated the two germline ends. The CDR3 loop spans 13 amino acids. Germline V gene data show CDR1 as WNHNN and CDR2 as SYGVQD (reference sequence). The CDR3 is CASSEDSSYEQYF. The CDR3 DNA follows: TGCGCCAGCAGTGAGGACAGTTCCTACGAGCAGTACTTC.

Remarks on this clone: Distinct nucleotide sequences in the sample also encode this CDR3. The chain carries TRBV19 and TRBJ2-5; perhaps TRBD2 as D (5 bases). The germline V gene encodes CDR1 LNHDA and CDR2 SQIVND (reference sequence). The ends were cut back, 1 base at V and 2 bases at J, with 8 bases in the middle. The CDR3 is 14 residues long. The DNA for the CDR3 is TGTGCCAGTAGTATAGGCAGCGGACAAGAGACCCAGTACTTC. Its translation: CASSIGSGQETQYF.

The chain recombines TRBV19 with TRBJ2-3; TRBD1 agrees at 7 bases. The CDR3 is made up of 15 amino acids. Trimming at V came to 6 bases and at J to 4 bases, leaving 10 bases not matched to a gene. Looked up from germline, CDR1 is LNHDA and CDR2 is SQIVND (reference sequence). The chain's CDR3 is CASRARGPSADTQYF. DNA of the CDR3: TGTGCCAGTAGGGCAAGGGGGCCAAGCGCAGATACGCAGTATTTT.

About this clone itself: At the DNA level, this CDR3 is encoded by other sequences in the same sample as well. CDR3 nucleotides: TGTGCCAGCAGCCAAATGACAGGGCCCTACGAGCAGTACTTC. This codes for CASSQMTGPYEQYF. The chain recombines TRBV3-1 (or the pseudogene TRBV3-2) with TRBJ2-7; 7 bases align to TRBD1. This CDR3 has 14 amino acids. Germline CDR1 reads LGHDT; CDR2 reads YNNKEL (reference sequence). Germline trimming cut 2 bases from V and 2 bases from J; bases unmatched to any gene: 3.

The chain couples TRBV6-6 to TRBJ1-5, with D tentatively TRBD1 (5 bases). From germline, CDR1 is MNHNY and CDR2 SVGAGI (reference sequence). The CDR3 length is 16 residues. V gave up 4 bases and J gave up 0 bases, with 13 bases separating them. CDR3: CASSFFDRSSNQPQHF. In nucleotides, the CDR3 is TGTGCCAGCAGTTTCTTTGACAGATCTAGCAATCAGCCCCAGCATTTT.

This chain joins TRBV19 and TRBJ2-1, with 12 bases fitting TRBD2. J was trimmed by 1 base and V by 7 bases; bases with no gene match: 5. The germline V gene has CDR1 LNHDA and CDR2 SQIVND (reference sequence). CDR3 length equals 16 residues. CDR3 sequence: CASTRLAGVSYNEQFF. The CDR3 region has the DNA TGTGCCAGTACCAGACTAGCGGGGGTGTCCTACAATGAGCAGTTCTTC.

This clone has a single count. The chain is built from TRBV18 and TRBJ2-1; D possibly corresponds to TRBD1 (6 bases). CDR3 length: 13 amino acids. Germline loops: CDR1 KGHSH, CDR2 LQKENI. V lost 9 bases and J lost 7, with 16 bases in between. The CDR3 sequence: CASEQGSTNEQFF. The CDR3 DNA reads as TGTGCCAGTGAGCAGGGGTCAACGAATGAGCAGTTCTTC.

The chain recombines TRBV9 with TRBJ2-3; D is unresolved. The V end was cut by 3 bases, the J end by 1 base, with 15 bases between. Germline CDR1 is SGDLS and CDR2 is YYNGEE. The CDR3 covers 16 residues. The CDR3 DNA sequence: TGTGCCAGCAGCGCGGTGGGCGTCGATGGCACAGATACGCAGTATTTT. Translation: CASSAVGVDGTDTQYF.

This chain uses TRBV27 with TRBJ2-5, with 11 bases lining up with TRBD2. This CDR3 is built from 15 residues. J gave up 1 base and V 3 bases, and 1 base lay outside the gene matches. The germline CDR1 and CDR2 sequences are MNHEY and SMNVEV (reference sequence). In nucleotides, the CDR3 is TGTGCCAGCAGTTTTAGCGGGGGGGCCCAAGAGACCCAGTACTTC. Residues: CASSFSGGAQETQYF.

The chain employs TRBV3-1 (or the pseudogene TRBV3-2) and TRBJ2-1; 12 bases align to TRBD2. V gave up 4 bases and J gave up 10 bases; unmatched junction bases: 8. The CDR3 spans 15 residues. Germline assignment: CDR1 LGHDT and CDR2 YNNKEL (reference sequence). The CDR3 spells CASSPSGGAVREQFF. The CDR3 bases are TGTGCCAGCAGCCCTAGCGGGGGGGCCGTCCGAGAGCAGTTCTTC.

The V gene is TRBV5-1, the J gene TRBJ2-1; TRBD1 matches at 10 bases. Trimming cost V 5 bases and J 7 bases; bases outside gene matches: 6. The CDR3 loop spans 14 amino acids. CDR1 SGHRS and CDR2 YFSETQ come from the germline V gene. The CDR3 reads CASSSGDRGNEQFF. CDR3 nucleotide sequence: TGCGCCAGCAGTAGCGGGGACAGGGGAAATGAGCAGTTCTTC.

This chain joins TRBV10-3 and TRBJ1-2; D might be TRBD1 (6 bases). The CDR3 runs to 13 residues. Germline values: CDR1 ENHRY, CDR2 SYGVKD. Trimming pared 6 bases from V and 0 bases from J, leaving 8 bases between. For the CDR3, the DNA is TGTGCCATCAGGGACAGCCCTAACTATGGCTACACCTTC. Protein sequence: CAIRDSPNYGYTF.

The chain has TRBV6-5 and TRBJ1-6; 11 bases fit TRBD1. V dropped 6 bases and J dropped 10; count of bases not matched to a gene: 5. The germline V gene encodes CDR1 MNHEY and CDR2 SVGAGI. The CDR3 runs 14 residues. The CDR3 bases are TGTGCCAGCAGAGGACAGGGGGCCCTATCACCCCTCCACTTT. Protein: CASRGQGALSPLHF.

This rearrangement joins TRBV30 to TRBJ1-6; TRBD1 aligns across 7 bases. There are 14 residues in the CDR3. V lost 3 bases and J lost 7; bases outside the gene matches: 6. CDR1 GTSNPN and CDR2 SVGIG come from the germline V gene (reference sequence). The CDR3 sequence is CAWRWDSPNSPLHF. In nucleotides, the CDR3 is TGTGCCTGGAGGTGGGACAGTCCCAATTCACCCCTCCACTTT.

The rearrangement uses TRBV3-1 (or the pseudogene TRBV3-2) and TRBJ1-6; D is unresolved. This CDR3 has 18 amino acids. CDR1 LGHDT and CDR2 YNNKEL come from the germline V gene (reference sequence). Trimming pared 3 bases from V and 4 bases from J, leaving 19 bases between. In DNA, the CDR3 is TGTGCCAGCAGCCACGGGTCCCCGATATTGATATATAATTCACCCCTCCACTTT. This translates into CASSHGSPILIYNSPLHF.

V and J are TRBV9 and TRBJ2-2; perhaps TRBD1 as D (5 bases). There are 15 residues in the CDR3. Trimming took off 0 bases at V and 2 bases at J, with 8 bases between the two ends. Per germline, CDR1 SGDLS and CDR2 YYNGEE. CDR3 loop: CASSVGTINTGELFF. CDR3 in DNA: TGTGCCAGCAGCGTAGGGACAATTAACACCGGGGAGCTGTTTTTT.

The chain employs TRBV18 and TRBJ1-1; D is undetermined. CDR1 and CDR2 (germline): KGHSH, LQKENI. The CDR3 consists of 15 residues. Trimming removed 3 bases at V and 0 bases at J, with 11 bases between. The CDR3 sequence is CASSPTETMNTEAFF. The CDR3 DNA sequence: TGTGCCAGCTCACCGACTGAAACAATGAACACTGAAGCTTTCTTT.

CDR3 sequence: CASSLEQGAYEQYF. CDR3 nucleotide sequence: TGTGCCAGCAGCTTAGAACAGGGGGCCTACGAGCAGTACTTC. The chain has TRBV11-2 and TRBJ2-7; 8 positions match TRBD1. V shed 0 bases, J shed 2 bases, and the junction held 0 bases outside the gene matches. The length of the CDR3 is 14 residues. CDR1 and CDR2 (germline): SGHAT, FQNNGV.